What follows are 29 T cell receptor beta chains derived from one specimen sequenced in a study of blood T cell repertoires in COVID-19. The data were produced by immunoSEQ multiplex PCR, yet TCRdb's version contains in-frame clones alone and is incomplete. Of roughly 140,000 clones in the sample, 88% are singletons; the top ten hold more than 2%. Specimen: peripheral blood. Source of these receptors: a woman aged 70-85 years with acute or convalescent COVID-19.

The V call is TRBV7-2, the J call TRBJ2-7; 9 bases fit TRBD1. CDR1 and CDR2 from the germline V gene are SGHTA and FQGNSA. The CDR3 spans 16 residues. Trimming removed 1 base from V and 3 bases from J; junction bases left unmatched: 7. CDR3 nucleotide sequence: TGTGCCAGCAGCTTAGGGGCCGGGACAGGGAGCTACGAGCAGTACTTC. This sequence encodes CASSLGAGTGSYEQYF. The variable domain in full, with the rest retrieved from reference TRBV7-2 and TRBJ2-7, is GAGVSQSPSNKVTEKGKDVELRCDPISGHTALYWYRQSLGQGLEFLIYFQGNSAPDKSGLPSDRFSAERTGGSVSTLTIQRTQQEDSAVYLCASSLGAGTGSYEQYFGPGTRLTVT.

The rearrangement links TRBV6-9 to TRBJ2-3; tentative D call: TRBD2 (6 bases). This CDR3 contains 17 residues. V shed 0 bases and J shed 4 bases, with 17 bases lying between them. CDR1 is MNHGY and CDR2 is SVAAGI in the germline V gene. The CDR3 DNA is TGTGCCAGCAGTTATTCGATTGGAGGGGCCAGACCAGATACGCAGTATTTT. This gives the protein CASSYSIGGARPDTQYF.

The chain links TRBV11-1 to TRBJ1-6; possibly TRBD1 for D (5 bases). From germline, CDR1 is SGHAT and CDR2 FQDESV (reference sequence). The CDR3 length is 15 residues. Trimming took off 5 bases at V and 5 bases at J, with 13 bases between the two ends. This chain's CDR3 is CASSPRRQNNSPLHF. The CDR3, as DNA: TGTGCCAGCAGCCCCCGGAGACAGAATAATTCACCCCTCCACTTT.

The rearrangement joins TRBV5-5 to TRBJ2-1; 12 nucleotides match TRBD2. V lost 3 bases and J lost 8; bases outside the gene matches: 6. There are 15 residues in the CDR3. The germline V gene has CDR1 SGHKS and CDR2 YYEKEE (reference sequence). The CDR3 DNA follows: TGTGCCAGCAGCTCACTAGCGGGGGGCCCCCATGAGCAGTTCTTC. Residues: CASSSLAGGPHEQFF.

The chain uses TRBV4-2 and TRBJ1-4; no reliable D call. The V end lost 3 bases, the J end lost 0 bases, and 14 bases lay between the germline ends. In germline, CDR1 is LGHNA, CDR2 YNFKEQ. The CDR3 runs to 17 residues. The DNA for the CDR3 is TGTGCCAGCAGCCACGGCGGCCCTATTGCAACTAATGAAAAACTGTTTTTT. Amino acids: CASSHGGPIATNEKLFF.

V is TRBV30 and J is TRBJ2-5; 12 nucleotides line up with TRBD1. The CDR3 has 14 amino acids. Germline V gives CDR1 GTSNPN, CDR2 SVGIG (reference sequence). J gave up 5 bases and V 3 bases, and 4 bases lay outside the gene matches. CDR3 nucleotides: TGTGCCTGGAGGGGACAGGGGGCGCTTGAGACCCAGTACTTC. Amino acid sequence: CAWRGQGALETQYF.

The chain recombines TRBV5-1 with TRBJ2-1; D may be TRBD2 (5 bases). V dropped 4 bases and J dropped 8 bases, with 10 bases sitting between them. The CDR3 consists of 12 residues. Germline V gene lookup returns CDR1 SGHRS and CDR2 YFSETQ. The CDR3 region is CASSRGYDEQFF. CDR3 sequence (DNA): TGCGCCAGCAGCCGAGGGTACGATGAGCAGTTCTTC.

V usage is TRBV7-9 and J usage is TRBJ2-7; D ambiguous. This CDR3 is built from 12 residues. Trimming took off 4 bases at V and 5 bases at J, with 9 bases between the two ends. Germline values: CDR1 SEHNR, CDR2 FQNEAQ (reference sequence). The CDR3 nucleotides are TGTGCCAGCAGCTCCCCTATTCACGAGCAGTACTTC. Amino acid sequence: CASSSPIHEQYF.

This sequence joins TRBV2 and TRBJ2-5; 8 bases agree with TRBD1. The CDR3 is made up of 15 amino acids. The V gene's germline CDR1 is SNHLY and CDR2 FYNNEI. V trimming: 8 bases; J trimming: 1 base; junction bases outside the gene matches: 9. The CDR3 loop is CASGGRTGPQETQYF. The DNA of the CDR3 is TGTGCCAGCGGAGGTCGGACAGGGCCCCAAGAGACCCAGTACTTC.

J is TRBJ2-7 and V is TRBV27; 7 nucleotides match TRBD1. This CDR3 has 15 amino acids. V shed 6 bases, J shed 6 bases, and the junction held 14 bases outside the gene matches. Germline assignment: CDR1 MNHEY and CDR2 SMNVEV (reference sequence). CDR3 in DNA: TGTGCCAGCAGCCAGGTATCGGGACAGTATCTCGAGCAGTACTTC. As protein: CASSQVSGQYLEQYF.

This chain uses TRBV5-6 with TRBJ1-4, with TRBD1 matching 11 bases. CDR3 length: 15 residues. Germline CDR1 is SGHDT and CDR2 is YYEEEE. J lost 12 bases, V lost 2 bases, and 9 bases had no gene match. This CDR3 is CASSFLRTGGIELFF. Written as DNA, the CDR3 is TGTGCCAGCAGCTTCTTGAGGACAGGGGGCATAGAACTGTTTTTT.

V is TRBV2 and J is TRBJ2-4; the D is unclear. Germline assignment: CDR1 SNHLY and CDR2 FYNNEI. CDR3 size: 13 residues. V was cut by 7 bases and J by 0 bases, with 7 bases left in between. The DNA for the CDR3 is TGTGCCAGCAACCAGGTAGCCAAAAACATTCAGTACTTC. Its protein is CASNQVAKNIQYF.

This clone occurred once. The V gene is TRBV10-1, the J gene TRBJ2-2; D is unresolved. With 6 bases removed from V and 6 bases from J, the gap between germline ends came to 11 bases. The CDR3 extends over 13 amino acids. Germline CDR1 is WNHNN and CDR2 is SYGVQD (reference sequence). The CDR3 sequence is CASRSGYAGELFF. CDR3 DNA sequence: TGCGCCAGCAGATCAGGTTACGCCGGGGAGCTGTTTTTT.

The chain has TRBV30 and TRBJ1-3; D gene ambiguous. The germline CDR1 and CDR2 sequences are GTSNPN and SVGIG (reference sequence). V gave up 3 bases and J gave up 0 bases, with 6 bases separating them. This CDR3 has 13 amino acids. The CDR3 DNA is TGTGCCTGGAGGATGAGCTCTGGAAACACCATATATTTT. Translating gives CAWRMSSGNTIYF. Filled out from reference TRBV30 and TRBJ1-3, the complete variable domain reads SQTIHQWPATLVQPVGSPLSLECTVEGTSNPNLYWYRQAAGRGLQLLFYSVGIGQISSEVPQNLSASRPQDRQFILSSKKLLLSDSGFYLCAWRMSSGNTIYFGEGSWLTVV.

V is TRBV2 and J is TRBJ2-1, with 10 bases lining up with TRBD2. The CDR3 sequence is 15 residues long. The germline V gene encodes CDR1 SNHLY and CDR2 FYNNEI. V lost 8 bases, J lost 8 bases, and 12 bases stayed unmatched. The CDR3 coding sequence is TGTGCCAGCCGCCCCCAGCGGGGGGGCCCGGATGAGCAGTTCTTC. It encodes CASRPQRGGPDEQFF.

V gene TRBV4-1 combines with J gene TRBJ2-5, with D maybe TRBD2 (6 bases). From germline, CDR1 is MGHRA and CDR2 YSYEKL. CDR3 length equals 15 residues. V lost 3 bases, J lost 5 bases, and 16 bases lay in between. The CDR3 nucleotides read TGCGCCAGCAGCCAGGTCCTCTTAGGGAGGGAGACCCAGTACTTC. It yields the protein CASSQVLLGRETQYF.

The CDR3 DNA follows: TGTGCCACCAGCAGAGGAGAACGGACAGCTAGCAATCAGCCCCAGCATTTT. Protein product: CATSRGERTASNQPQHF. The chain joins TRBV15 to TRBJ1-5; a possible D gene is TRBD1 (6 bases). Germline CDR1 and CDR2: LNHNV and YYDKDF (reference sequence). V lost 1 base to trimming and J lost 0 bases, with 13 bases between them. The CDR3 has 17 amino acids.

The V and J genes are TRBV27 and TRBJ1-2, with D perhaps matching TRBD1 (6 bases). Germline V CDR1 and CDR2: MNHEY, SMNVEV (reference sequence). Between the trimmed V and J ends, which lost 5 bases and 5 bases, there was a span of 12 bases. The CDR3 contains 13 residues. CDR3: CASSPPTGYGYTF. In DNA form, the CDR3 reads TGTGCCAGCAGTCCCCCCACAGGGTATGGCTACACCTTC.

This chain connects TRBV3-1 (or the pseudogene TRBV3-2) to TRBJ1-6, with D possibly matching TRBD1 (5 bases). The germline V gene has CDR1 LGHDT and CDR2 YNNKEL (reference sequence). There are 17 residues in the CDR3. Trimming stripped 4 bases from V and 1 base from J, with 14 bases between. The CDR3 sequence is CASSLVVQGSYNSPLHF. The CDR3 DNA is TGTGCCAGCAGCCTGGTAGTCCAGGGTTCCTATAATTCACCCCTCCACTTT.

The chain is built from TRBV3-1 (or the pseudogene TRBV3-2) and TRBJ1-1, with 7 bases that match TRBD1. CDR3 size: 15 residues. The V gene's germline CDR1 is LGHDT and CDR2 YNNKEL (reference sequence). Trimming cost V 1 base and J 2 bases; bases outside gene matches: 4. CDR3 nucleotide sequence: TGTGCCAGCAGCCAAGGATGGACAGGCAACACTGAAGCTTTCTTT. It encodes CASSQGWTGNTEAFF.

V is TRBV7-9 and J is TRBJ2-1; TRBD1 might be the D (5 bases). Germline values: CDR1 SEHNR, CDR2 FQNEAQ (reference sequence). The CDR3 loop spans 16 amino acids. Trimming stripped 1 base from V and 0 bases from J, with 10 bases between. CDR3 in DNA: TGTGCCAGCAGCTTAGTAGGGGTAGGCTCCTACAATGAGCAGTTCTTC. It codes for CASSLVGVGSYNEQFF.

The chain employs TRBV13 and TRBJ1-1, with unresolved D. Per the germline V gene, CDR1 is PRHDT and CDR2 is FYEKMQ (reference sequence). V lost 4 bases to trimming and J lost 0 bases, with 12 bases between them. The CDR3 has 15 amino acids. In DNA, the CDR3 is TGTGCCAGCAGCTCCGCCGGGGTAATGAACACTGAAGCTTTCTTT. Translating gives CASSSAGVMNTEAFF.

J is TRBJ2-3 and V is TRBV29-1, with TRBD2 as a possible D gene (6 bases). V was pared by 4 bases and J by 3 bases, with 14 bases between. This CDR3 comprises 14 residues. Germline CDR1 reads SQVTM; CDR2 reads ANQGSEA. Here the CDR3 DNA reads TGCAGCGTTGGGGGGGTTACCGGGACAGATACGCAGTATTTT. It encodes CSVGGVTGTDTQYF.

Notes on this clone: The junction departs from the called germline gene at one end, perhaps through a read error. Other nucleotide sequences from this sample produce the same CDR3. The chain combines TRBV9 with TRBJ2-5, with 10 nucleotides matching TRBD2. This CDR3 comprises 17 residues. Germline V gives CDR1 SGDLS, CDR2 YYNGEE. CDR3 bases: TGTGCCCGCAGCGTAAGGGGGAGCGGGGGGGCCCAAGAGACCCAGTACTTC. This encodes CARSVRGSGGAQETQYF. Full variable domain (outside the CDR3, taken from reference TRBV9 and TRBJ2-5): DSGVTQTPKHLITATGQRVTLRCSPRSGDLSVYWYQQSLDQGLQFLIQYYNGEERAKGNILERFSAQQFPDLHSELNLSSLELGDSALYFCARSVRGSGGAQETQYFGPGTRLLVL.

This clone was picked up a small number of times. This chain uses TRBV19 with TRBJ1-5; 11 nucleotides match TRBD1. V was clipped by 7 bases and J by 6 bases; unmatched bases: 11. Germline CDR1 is LNHDA and CDR2 is SQIVND (reference sequence). The CDR3 contains 16 residues. Here the CDR3 reads CASTLFGQGAGQPQHF. Written as DNA, the CDR3 is TGTGCCAGTACCCTCTTTGGACAGGGGGCTGGTCAGCCCCAGCATTTT.

The chain uses TRBV5-4 and TRBJ1-2; unclear D gene. The V end was cut by 5 bases, the J end by 0 bases, with 8 bases between. Germline CDR1 reads SGHNT; CDR2 reads YYREEE (reference sequence). This CDR3 has 13 residues. The CDR3 DNA is TGTGCCAGCAGGGATACAGCTAACTATGGCTACACCTTC. Translation: CASRDTANYGYTF.

This chain's CDR3 is CASNPGNVLAEAFF. The CDR3 nucleotides read TGTGCCAGCAACCCGGGGAATGTTCTCGCTGAAGCTTTCTTT. The chain links TRBV6-5 to TRBJ1-1; D is undetermined. V was trimmed by 7 bases and J by 6 bases, leaving 18 bases between them. The germline V gene encodes CDR1 MNHEY and CDR2 SVGAGI. The CDR3 contains 14 residues.

V gene TRBV11-2 combines with J gene TRBJ2-3; D is possibly TRBD1 (5 bases). Trimming took off 1 base at V and 8 bases at J, with 16 bases between the two ends. The germline V gene encodes CDR1 SGHAT and CDR2 FQNNGV. The CDR3 extends over 15 amino acids. The CDR3 region has the DNA TGTGCCAGCAGCTTAGGTGTGGGCCAGGGAATTACGCAGTATTTT. It is translated as CASSLGVGQGITQYF.

V is TRBV2 and J is TRBJ2-2; 7 positions match TRBD1. The CDR3 loop spans 16 amino acids. From germline, CDR1 is SNHLY and CDR2 FYNNEI. J lost 5 bases, V lost 4 bases, and 10 bases had no gene match. CDR3 nucleotide sequence: TGTGCCAGCAGTGCCCGGCAGGGGGACGCGACCGGGGAGCTGTTTTTT. It yields the protein CASSARQGDATGELFF.